Each of the 20 T cell receptor beta chains below was sequenced from the same sample in a study of shared clonotypes between healthy human individuals. TCRdb's table, derived via immunoSEQ multiplex PCR, lists solely in-frame clones and lacks some. The profile shows almost 750,000 clones, over 55% of them singletons. The sequenced sample was memory CD4+ T cells sorted from blood. Subset denoted: CD45RA-negative fraction. These TCRs come from a woman in her thirties in good health.

The genes are TRBV7-6 and TRBJ2-7; D is ambiguous. Germline-derived CDR1 and CDR2 are SGHVS and FNYEAQ. This CDR3 is 17 amino acids long. V was pared by 3 bases and J by 0 bases, with 18 bases between. CDR3 amino acids: CASSLGPFGGNSYEQYF. CDR3 bases: TGTGCCAGCAGCTTGGGTCCTTTCGGTGGGAACTCCTACGAGCAGTACTTC. Combining the CDR3 with reference TRBV7-6 and TRBJ2-7 gives the whole variable domain GAGVSQSPRYKVTKRGQDVALRCDPISGHVSLYWYRQALGQGPEFLTYFNYEAQQDKSGLPNDRFSAERPEGSISTLTIQRTEQRDSAMYRCASSLGPFGGNSYEQYFGPGTRLTVT.

The gene calls are TRBV25-1 and TRBJ2-1; 8 bases match TRBD2. The CDR3 is made up of 13 amino acids. J was trimmed by 9 bases and V by 3 bases; bases with no gene match: 4. The germline CDR1 and CDR2 sequences are MGHDK and SYGVNS. The CDR3 coding sequence is TGTGCCAGCAGTGATAGCGGGATGACTGAGCAGTTCTTC. Translating it yields CASSDSGMTEQFF.

The gene calls are TRBV29-1 and TRBJ2-4; D call uncertain. This CDR3 contains 14 residues. The germline V and J ends were trimmed by 4 bases and 1 base, with 11 bases remaining between them. Germline V gene data show CDR1 as SQVTM and CDR2 as ANQGSEA. The CDR3 region is CSVGDTMAKNIQYF. DNA for the CDR3: TGCAGCGTTGGAGACACCATGGCCAAAAACATTCAGTACTTC.

V is TRBV19 and J is TRBJ1-5; a weak D match, TRBD1 (5 bases). The germline V and J ends were trimmed by 5 bases and 5 bases, with 16 bases remaining between them. Germline CDR1 LNHDA, CDR2 SQIVND (reference sequence). This CDR3 is built from 15 residues. CDR3 sequence: CASSWGVGMDQPQHF. The CDR3 nucleotides are TGTGCCAGTAGTTGGGGGGTGGGCATGGATCAGCCCCAGCATTTT.

V is TRBV7-7 and J is TRBJ2-7; 11 bases are a match to TRBD1. Germline loops: CDR1 SSHAT, CDR2 FNYEAQ (reference sequence). V gave up 1 base and J gave up 7 bases; unmatched junction bases: 6. The CDR3 runs 15 residues. CDR3 protein: CASSLDGTGGGEQYF. CDR3 bases: TGTGCCAGCAGCTTAGACGGGACAGGGGGAGGAGAGCAGTACTTC. The full variable domain, completed using reference TRBV7-7 and TRBJ2-7, is GAGVSQSPRYKVTKRGQDVTLRCDPISSHATLYWYQQALGQGPEFLTYFNYEAQPDKSGLPSDRFSAERPEGSISTLTIQRTEQRDSAMYRCASSLDGTGGGEQYFGPGTRLTVT.

The chain carries TRBV6-5 and TRBJ1-2; no clear D gene. CDR1 and CDR2 (germline): MNHEY, SVGAGI. Trimming removed 4 bases from V and 7 bases from J, with 13 bases in between. This CDR3 is 13 amino acids long. The CDR3 protein is CASSLWVSGGYTF. The CDR3 DNA reads TGTGCCAGCAGTTTGTGGGTTTCCGGTGGCTACACCTTC.

V gene TRBV30 combines with J gene TRBJ1-5; D unresolved. Germline loops: CDR1 GTSNPN, CDR2 SVGIG (reference sequence). Trimming pared 4 bases from V and 6 bases from J, leaving 13 bases between. This CDR3 has 13 amino acids. CDR3 sequence reads: CAWNLQPGQPQHF. Written as DNA, the CDR3 is TGTGCCTGGAATCTTCAACCGGGTCAGCCCCAGCATTTT.

About this clone: A much larger clone differs from this one at a single base, so this may be a read error. The genes are TRBV7-2 and TRBJ1-3; no definite D call. The ends were cut back, 1 base at V and 0 bases at J, with 7 bases in the middle. This CDR3 is built from 15 residues. Germline V gene data show CDR1 as SGHTA and CDR2 as FQGNSA. This CDR3 reads CASSLVPSSGNTIYF. The CDR3 DNA reads TGTGCCAGCAGCTTAGTTCCGAGCTCTGGAAACACCATATATTTT.

This clone was found once. V gene TRBV19 combines with J gene TRBJ2-2, with D maybe TRBD1 (5 bases). Trimming cost V 1 base and J 6 bases, with 18 bases left between them. The germline gives CDR1 LNHDA, CDR2 SQIVND (reference sequence). The CDR3 is made up of 17 amino acids. The CDR3 sequence is CASSIGRTSWRAGELFF. The CDR3 nucleotides are TGTGCCAGTAGTATAGGGCGGACATCATGGAGAGCCGGGGAGCTGTTTTTT.

The chain links TRBV5-1 to TRBJ1-1; weak D call: TRBD1 (6 bases). The CDR3 runs to 15 residues. V lost 2 bases to trimming and J lost 0 bases, with 11 bases between them. CDR1 is SGHRS, CDR2 YFSETQ, per germline. The DNA of the CDR3 is TGCGCCAGCAGCTTAGGGCAGGGGTTGAACACTGAAGCTTTCTTT. Its translation: CASSLGQGLNTEAFF.

The chain joins TRBV5-6 to TRBJ1-5; D may be TRBD1 (5 bases). Germline V gene lookup returns CDR1 SGHDT and CDR2 YYEEEE. This CDR3 spans 14 amino acids. Trimming stripped 6 bases from V and 5 bases from J, with 15 bases between. The CDR3 is CASKPQGGHQPQHF. CDR3 DNA: TGTGCCAGCAAACCTCAGGGTGGCCATCAGCCCCAGCATTTT.

A few counts support this clone. The V and J genes are TRBV18 and TRBJ1-5; possibly TRBD1 for D (5 bases). Trimming shortened V by 3 bases and J by 4 bases, and 7 bases separated the two germline ends. This CDR3 spans 13 amino acids. CDR1 is KGHSH, CDR2 LQKENI, per germline. CDR3 protein: CASSPTENQPQHF. For the CDR3, the DNA is TGTGCCAGCTCACCGACAGAAAATCAGCCCCAGCATTTT.

The V gene is TRBV7-7, the J gene TRBJ2-1; 10 nucleotides agree with TRBD2. Germline CDR1 and CDR2: SSHAT and FNYEAQ (reference sequence). J lost 8 bases, V lost 1 base, and 8 bases had no gene match. CDR3 length: 16 residues. Here the CDR3 reads CASSLGMLAGVDEQFF. In DNA, the CDR3 is TGTGCCAGCAGCTTAGGTATGCTAGCGGGAGTGGATGAGCAGTTCTTC.

About this clone itself: The same CDR3 also results from other DNA sequences found in this sample. V gene TRBV2 combines with J gene TRBJ2-7; D is ambiguous. V was pared by 6 bases and J by 1 base, with 7 bases between. The CDR3 loop spans 12 amino acids. CDR1 is SNHLY and CDR2 is FYNNEI in the germline V gene. The CDR3 is CASRAGSYEQYF. Here the CDR3 DNA reads TGTGCCAGCAGAGCAGGTTCCTACGAGCAGTACTTC. Full variable domain (missing parts from reference TRBV2 and TRBJ2-7): EPEVTQTPSHQVTQMGQEVILRCVPISNHLYFYWYRQILGQKVEFLVSFYNNEISEKSEIFDDQFSVERPDGSNFTLKIRSTKLEDSAMYFCASRAGSYEQYFGPGTRLTVT.

The V and J genes are TRBV7-8 and TRBJ2-6; no firm D call. CDR1 and CDR2 (germline): SGHVS, FQNEAQ. The CDR3 totals 15 residues. Trimming removed 5 bases at V and 2 bases at J, with 10 bases between. This CDR3 is CASSTPSAGANVLTF. The CDR3 DNA is TGTGCCAGCAGCACCCCATCGGCTGGGGCCAACGTCCTGACTTTC.

This chain connects TRBV19 to TRBJ2-5; D is perhaps TRBD1 (5 bases). Germline values: CDR1 LNHDA, CDR2 SQIVND (reference sequence). This CDR3 is 15 amino acids long. Trimming cost V 1 base and J 2 bases, with 11 bases left between them. CDR3: CASSIGQGIQETQYF. The CDR3 DNA reads as TGTGCCAGTAGTATAGGCCAGGGTATTCAAGAGACCCAGTACTTC. Combining the CDR3 with reference TRBV19 and TRBJ2-5 gives the whole variable domain DGGITQSPKYLFRKEGQNVTLSCEQNLNHDAMYWYRQDPGQGLRLIYYSQIVNDFQKGDIAEGYSVSREKKESFPLTVTSAQKNPTAFYLCASSIGQGIQETQYFGPGTRLLVL.

This clone was counted between two and nine times. The gene calls are TRBV7-9 and TRBJ2-7; 9 bases agree with TRBD2. The germline V gene encodes CDR1 SEHNR and CDR2 FQNEAQ (reference sequence). The ends lost 5 bases at V and 0 bases at J; junction bases unmatched: 5. CDR3 length: 15 amino acids. The CDR3 spells CASSPTSGSSYEQYF. Written as DNA, the CDR3 is TGTGCCAGCAGCCCGACTAGCGGTAGCTCCTACGAGCAGTACTTC.

This clone appeared a few times. The chain recombines TRBV7-6 with TRBJ1-5, with TRBD1 matching over 10 bases. This CDR3 spans 14 amino acids. Looked up from germline, CDR1 is SGHVS and CDR2 is FNYEAQ. The ends lost 5 bases at V and 4 bases at J; junction bases unmatched: 2. This chain's CDR3 is CASSPGQGNQPQHF. DNA of the CDR3: TGTGCCAGCAGCCCGGGACAGGGGAATCAGCCCCAGCATTTT. The full variable domain, completed using reference TRBV7-6 and TRBJ1-5, is GAGVSQSPRYKVTKRGQDVALRCDPISGHVSLYWYRQALGQGPEFLTYFNYEAQQDKSGLPNDRFSAERPEGSISTLTIQRTEQRDSAMYRCASSPGQGNQPQHFGDGTRLSIL.

Notes on this clone: This specimen includes other DNA sequences encoding the same CDR3. The chain couples TRBV28 to TRBJ1-2; TRBD1 agrees at 8 bases. Germline CDR1 reads MDHEN; CDR2 reads SYDVKM. The CDR3 runs to 13 residues. Germline trimming cut 2 bases from V and 4 bases from J; bases unmatched to any gene: 0. The CDR3 region has the DNA TGTGCCAGCAGTTTAGACAGGGGCTATGGCTACACCTTC. Translated: CASSLDRGYGYTF.

V and J are TRBV19 and TRBJ2-7, with D tentatively TRBD1 (5 bases). The germline V gene encodes CDR1 LNHDA and CDR2 SQIVND (reference sequence). V was trimmed by 6 bases and J by 4 bases, leaving 13 bases between them. CDR3 length: 13 amino acids. CDR3 region: CASRQAVEYEQYF. For the CDR3, the DNA is TGTGCCAGTAGACAGGCCGTAGAATACGAGCAGTACTTC.